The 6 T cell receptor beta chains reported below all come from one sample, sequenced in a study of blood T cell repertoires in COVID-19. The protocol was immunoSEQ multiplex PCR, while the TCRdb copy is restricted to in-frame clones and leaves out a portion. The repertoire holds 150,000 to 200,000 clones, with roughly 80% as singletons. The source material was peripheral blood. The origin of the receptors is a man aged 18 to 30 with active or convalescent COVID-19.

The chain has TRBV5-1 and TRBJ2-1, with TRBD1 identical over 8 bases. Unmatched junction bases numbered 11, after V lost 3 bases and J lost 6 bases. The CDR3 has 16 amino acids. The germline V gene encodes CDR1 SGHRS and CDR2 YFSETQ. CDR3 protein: CASSSRDRRQTNEQFF. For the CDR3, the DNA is TGCGCCAGCAGCTCACGGGACAGGAGACAAACCAATGAGCAGTTCTTC.

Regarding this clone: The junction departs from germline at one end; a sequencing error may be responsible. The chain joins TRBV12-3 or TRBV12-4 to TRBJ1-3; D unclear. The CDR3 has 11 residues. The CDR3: CATLVGDTIYF. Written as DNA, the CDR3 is TGTGCCACCTTGGTTGGAGACACCATATATTTT.

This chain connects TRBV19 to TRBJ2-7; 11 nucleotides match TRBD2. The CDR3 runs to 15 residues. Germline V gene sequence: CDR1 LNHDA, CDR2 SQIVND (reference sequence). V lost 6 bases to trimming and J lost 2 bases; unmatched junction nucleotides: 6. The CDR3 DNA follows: TGTGCCAGTAGAAAACTAGCGGGGGTTGCCTACGAGCAGTACTTC. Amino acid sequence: CASRKLAGVAYEQYF.

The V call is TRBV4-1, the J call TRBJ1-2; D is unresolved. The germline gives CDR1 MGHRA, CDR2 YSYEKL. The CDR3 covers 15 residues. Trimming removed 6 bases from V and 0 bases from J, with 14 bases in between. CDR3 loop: CASRPGIGPNYGYTF. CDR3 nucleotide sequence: TGCGCCAGCAGACCCGGGATAGGGCCTAACTATGGCTACACCTTC.

The CDR3 region is CASSYLTGSNSPLHF. The DNA of the CDR3 is TGTGCCAGCAGCTACTTGACAGGGTCTAATTCACCCCTCCACTTT. This sequence joins TRBV7-2 and TRBJ1-6, with TRBD1 identical over 7 bases. J lost 6 bases, V lost 4 bases, and 6 bases had no gene match. Germline V lookup: CDR1 SGHTA, CDR2 FQGNSA. CDR3 length: 15 amino acids.

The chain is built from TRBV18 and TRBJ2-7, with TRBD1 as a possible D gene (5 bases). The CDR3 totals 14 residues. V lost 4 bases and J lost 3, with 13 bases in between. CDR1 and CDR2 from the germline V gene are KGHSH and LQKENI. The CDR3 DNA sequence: TGTGCCAGCTCACATAACAATCAGGGCTACGAGCAGTACTTC. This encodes CASSHNNQGYEQYF.